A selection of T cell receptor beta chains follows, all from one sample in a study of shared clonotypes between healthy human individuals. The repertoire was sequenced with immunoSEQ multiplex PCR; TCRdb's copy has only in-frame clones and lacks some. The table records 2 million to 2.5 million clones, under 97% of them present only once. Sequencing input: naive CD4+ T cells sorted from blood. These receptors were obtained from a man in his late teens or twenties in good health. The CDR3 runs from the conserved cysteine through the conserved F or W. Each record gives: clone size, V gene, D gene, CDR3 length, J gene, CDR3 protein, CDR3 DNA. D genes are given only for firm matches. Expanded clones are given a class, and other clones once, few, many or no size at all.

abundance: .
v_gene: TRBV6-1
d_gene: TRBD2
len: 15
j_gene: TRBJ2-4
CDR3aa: CASSGTSSKWDIQYF
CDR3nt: TGTGCCAGCAGTGGGACTAGCTCAAAGTGGGACATTCAGTACTTC

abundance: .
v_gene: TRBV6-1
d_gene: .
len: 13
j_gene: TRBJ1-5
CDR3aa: CATGTQGGQPQHF
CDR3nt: TGTGCCACCGGAACCCAGGGCGGTCAGCCCCAGCATTTT

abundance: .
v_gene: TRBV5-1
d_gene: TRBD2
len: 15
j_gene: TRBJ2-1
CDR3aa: CASSLAGGSIDEQFF
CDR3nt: TGCGCCAGCAGCTTGGCGGGAGGCAGTATCGATGAGCAGTTCTTC

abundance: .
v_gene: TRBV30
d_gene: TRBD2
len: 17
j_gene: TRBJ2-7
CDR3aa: CAWTTRGLAGVSYEQYF
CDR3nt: TGTGCCTGGACTACACGAGGACTAGCGGGGGTCTCCTACGAGCAGTACTTC

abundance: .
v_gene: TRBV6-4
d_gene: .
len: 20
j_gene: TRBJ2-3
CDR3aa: CASSDSRSRDRVRDTDTQYF
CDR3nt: TGTGCCAGCAGTGACTCGCGTTCCCGGGACCGCGTTCGGGACACAGATACGCAGTATTTT

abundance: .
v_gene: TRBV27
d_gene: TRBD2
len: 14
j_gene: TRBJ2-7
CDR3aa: CASKLAGSSYEQYF
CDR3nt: TGTGCCAGCAAACTAGCGGGGAGCTCCTACGAGCAGTACTTC

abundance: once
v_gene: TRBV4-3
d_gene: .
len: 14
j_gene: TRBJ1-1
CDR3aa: CASSQGGKRTEAFF
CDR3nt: TGCGCCAGCAGCCAAGGGGGGAAGAGAACTGAAGCTTTCTTT

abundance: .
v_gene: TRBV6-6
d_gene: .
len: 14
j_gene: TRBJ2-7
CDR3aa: CASKDRPSSYEQYF
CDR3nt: TGTGCCAGCAAGGACAGACCCAGCTCCTACGAGCAGTACTTC

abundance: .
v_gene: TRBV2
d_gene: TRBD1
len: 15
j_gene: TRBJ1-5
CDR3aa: CASSATGTGDQPQHF
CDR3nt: TGTGCCAGCAGTGCGACCGGGACAGGGGATCAGCCCCAGCATTTT

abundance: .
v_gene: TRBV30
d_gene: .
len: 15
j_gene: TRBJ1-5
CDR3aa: CAWSYGDPRDQPQHF
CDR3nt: TGTGCCTGGAGTTACGGGGATCCGAGGGATCAGCCCCAGCATTTT

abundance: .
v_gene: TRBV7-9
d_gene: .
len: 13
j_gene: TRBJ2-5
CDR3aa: CASSLKTQETQYF
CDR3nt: TGTGCCAGCAGCTTAAAGACACAAGAGACCCAGTACTTC

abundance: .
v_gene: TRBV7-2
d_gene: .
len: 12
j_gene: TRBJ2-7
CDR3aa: CASSTYLGEQYF
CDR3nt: TGTGCCAGCAGTACCTACCTGGGCGAGCAGTACTTC

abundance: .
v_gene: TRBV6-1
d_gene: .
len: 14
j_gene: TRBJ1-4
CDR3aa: CASRTGPTNEKLFF
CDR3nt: TGTGCCAGCAGAACAGGGCCTACTAATGAAAAACTGTTTTTT

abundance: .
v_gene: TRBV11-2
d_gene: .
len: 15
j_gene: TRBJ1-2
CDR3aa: CASSLDLWGQGGYTF
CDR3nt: TGTGCCAGCAGCTTAGACCTGTGGGGGCAAGGGGGCTACACCTTC

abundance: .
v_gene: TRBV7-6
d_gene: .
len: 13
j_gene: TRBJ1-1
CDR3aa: CASSLQENTEAFF
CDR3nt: TGTGCCAGCAGCTTACAGGAGAACACTGAAGCTTTCTTT

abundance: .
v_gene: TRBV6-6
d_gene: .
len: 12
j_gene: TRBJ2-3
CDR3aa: CASSPSTDTQYF
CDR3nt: TGTGCCAGCAGCCCGAGCACAGATACGCAGTATTTT

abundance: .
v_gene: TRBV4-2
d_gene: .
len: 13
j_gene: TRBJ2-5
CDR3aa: CASSQAPQETQYF
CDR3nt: TGTGCCAGCAGCCAAGCCCCCCAGGAGACCCAGTACTTC

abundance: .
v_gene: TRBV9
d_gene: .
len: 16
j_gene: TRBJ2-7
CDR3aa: CASSPEGSLSSYEQYF
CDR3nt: TGTGCCAGCAGCCCCGAGGGCAGCCTGAGCTCCTACGAGCAGTACTTC

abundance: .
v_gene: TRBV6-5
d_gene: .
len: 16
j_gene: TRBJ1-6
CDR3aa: CASSYRGGSYNSPLHF
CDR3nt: TGTGCCAGCAGTTACCGGGGAGGCTCCTATAATTCACCCCTCCACTTT

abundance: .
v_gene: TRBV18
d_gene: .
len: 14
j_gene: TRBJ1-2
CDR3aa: CASSPGMGNYGYTF
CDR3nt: TGTGCCAGCTCTCCAGGGATGGGAAACTATGGCTACACCTTC

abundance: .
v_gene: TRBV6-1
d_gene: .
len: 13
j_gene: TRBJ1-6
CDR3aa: CASNRAGNSPLHF
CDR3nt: TGTGCCAGCAACCGGGCAGGGAATTCACCCCTCCACTTT

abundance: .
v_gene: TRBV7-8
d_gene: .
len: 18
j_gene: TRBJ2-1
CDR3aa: CASALGGPFGISYNEQFF
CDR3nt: TGTGCCAGCGCTCTAGGGGGACCGTTTGGGATCTCCTACAATGAGCAGTTCTTC

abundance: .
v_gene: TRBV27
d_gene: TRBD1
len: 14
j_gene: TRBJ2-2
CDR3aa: CASSAGQGSGELFF
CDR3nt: TGTGCCAGCAGTGCCGGACAGGGCTCCGGGGAGCTGTTTTTT

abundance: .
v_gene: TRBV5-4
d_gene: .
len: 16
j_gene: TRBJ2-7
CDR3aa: CASSSERGDGSYEQYF
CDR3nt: TGTGCCAGCAGCTCGGAGAGGGGGGACGGGTCCTACGAGCAGTACTTC

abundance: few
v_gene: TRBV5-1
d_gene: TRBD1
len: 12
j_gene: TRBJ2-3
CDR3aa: CASRQGADTQYF
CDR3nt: TGCGCCAGCAGACAGGGGGCAGATACGCAGTATTTT

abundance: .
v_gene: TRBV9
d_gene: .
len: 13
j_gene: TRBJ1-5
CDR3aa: CASSPDSNQPQHF
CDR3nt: TGTGCCAGCAGCCCGGACTCGAATCAGCCCCAGCATTTT

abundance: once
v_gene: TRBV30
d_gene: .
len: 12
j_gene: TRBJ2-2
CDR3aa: CAWTRAHGELFF
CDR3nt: TGTGCCTGGACGAGGGCTCACGGGGAGCTGTTTTTT

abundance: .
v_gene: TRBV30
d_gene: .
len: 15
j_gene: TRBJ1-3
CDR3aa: CAWIRTSSSGNTIYF
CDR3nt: TGTGCCTGGATTAGGACATCCAGCTCTGGAAACACCATATATTTT

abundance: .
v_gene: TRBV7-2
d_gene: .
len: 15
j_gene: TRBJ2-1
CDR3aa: CASSPLYWDRYEQFF
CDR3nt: TGTGCCAGCAGCCCTCTGTACTGGGATAGGTATGAGCAGTTCTTC

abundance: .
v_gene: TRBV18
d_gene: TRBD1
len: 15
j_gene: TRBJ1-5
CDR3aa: CASSPGTGGWQPQHF
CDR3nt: TGTGCCAGCTCACCTGGGACAGGGGGCTGGCAGCCCCAGCATTTT

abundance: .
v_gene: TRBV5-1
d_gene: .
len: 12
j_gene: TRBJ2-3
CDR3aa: CASSLVADTQYF
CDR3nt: TGCGCCAGCAGCTTGGTAGCGGATACGCAGTATTTT

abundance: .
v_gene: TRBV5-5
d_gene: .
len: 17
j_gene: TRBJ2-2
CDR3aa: CASSLASQPGGTGELFF
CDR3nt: TGTGCCAGCAGCTTGGCCTCACAGCCTGGAGGCACCGGGGAGCTGTTTTTT

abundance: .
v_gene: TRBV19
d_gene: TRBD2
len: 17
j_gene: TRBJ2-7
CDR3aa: CASSSPGLAGGLVEQYF
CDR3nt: TGTGCCAGTAGTAGCCCGGGACTAGCGGGAGGTTTGGTTGAGCAGTACTTC

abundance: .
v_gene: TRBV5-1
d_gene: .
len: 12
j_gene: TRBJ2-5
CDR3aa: CASSGEEETQYF
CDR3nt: TGCGCCAGCAGCGGAGAAGAGGAGACCCAGTACTTC

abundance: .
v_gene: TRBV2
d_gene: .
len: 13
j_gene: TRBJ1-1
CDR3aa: CATPEEGNTEAFF
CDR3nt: TGTGCCACCCCCGAGGAGGGGAACACTGAAGCTTTCTTT

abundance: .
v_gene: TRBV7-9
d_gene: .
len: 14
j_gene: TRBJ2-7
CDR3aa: CASSLVKATYEQYF
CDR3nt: TGTGCCAGCAGCTTAGTTAAGGCAACCTACGAGCAGTACTTC

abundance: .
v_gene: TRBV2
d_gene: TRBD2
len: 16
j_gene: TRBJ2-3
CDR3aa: CASSERASGAGDTQYF
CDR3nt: TGTGCCAGCAGTGAACGGGCTAGCGGGGCAGGAGATACGCAGTATTTT

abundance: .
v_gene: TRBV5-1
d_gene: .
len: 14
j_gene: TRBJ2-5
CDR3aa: CASSFDGSVKTQYF
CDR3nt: TGCGCCAGCAGCTTCGACGGGTCGGTAAAGACCCAGTACTTC

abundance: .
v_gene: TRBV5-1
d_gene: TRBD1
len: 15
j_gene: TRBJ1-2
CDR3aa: CASSKRQGANYGYTF
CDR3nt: TGCGCCAGCAGCAAACGACAGGGAGCTAACTATGGCTACACCTTC

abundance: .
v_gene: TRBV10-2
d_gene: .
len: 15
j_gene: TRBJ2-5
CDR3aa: CASSDWRNFGETQYF
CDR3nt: TGCGCCAGCAGTGACTGGCGGAACTTTGGGGAGACCCAGTACTTC

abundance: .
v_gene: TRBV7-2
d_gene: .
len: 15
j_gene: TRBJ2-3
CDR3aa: CASSLEGSRTDTQYF
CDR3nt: TGTGCCAGCAGCTTAGAGGGGTCCCGCACAGATACGCAGTATTTT

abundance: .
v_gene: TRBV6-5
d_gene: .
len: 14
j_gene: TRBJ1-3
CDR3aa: CASKDSYSGNTIYF
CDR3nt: TGTGCCAGCAAGGACAGCTACTCTGGAAACACCATATATTTT

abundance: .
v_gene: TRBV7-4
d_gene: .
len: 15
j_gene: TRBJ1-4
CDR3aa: CASICPWATNEKLFF
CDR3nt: TGTGCCAGCATTTGTCCTTGGGCAACTAATGAAAAACTGTTTTTT

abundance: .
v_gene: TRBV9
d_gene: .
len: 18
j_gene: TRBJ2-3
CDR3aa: CASSASFAAETSTDTQYF
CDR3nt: TGTGCCAGCAGCGCAAGCTTTGCCGCTGAGACTAGCACAGATACGCAGTATTTT

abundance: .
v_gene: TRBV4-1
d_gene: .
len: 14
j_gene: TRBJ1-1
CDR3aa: CASSQRTRNTEAFF
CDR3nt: TGCGCCAGCAGCCAACGAACAAGGAACACTGAAGCTTTCTTT

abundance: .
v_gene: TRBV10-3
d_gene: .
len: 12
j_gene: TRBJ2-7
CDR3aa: CAISVTKNEQYF
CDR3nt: TGTGCCATCAGTGTAACTAAAAACGAGCAGTACTTC

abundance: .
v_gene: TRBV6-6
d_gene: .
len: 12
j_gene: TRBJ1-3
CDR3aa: CASSYQGNTIYF
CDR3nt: TGTGCCAGCAGTTACCAAGGAAACACCATATATTTT

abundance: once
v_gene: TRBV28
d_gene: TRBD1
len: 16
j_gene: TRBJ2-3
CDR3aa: CASSLSAGGRLDTQYF
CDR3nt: TGTGCCAGCAGTTTAAGTGCAGGGGGCCGTTTGGATACGCAGTATTTT

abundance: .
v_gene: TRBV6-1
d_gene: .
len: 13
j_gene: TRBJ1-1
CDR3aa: CASSDNVGSEAFF
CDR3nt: TGTGCCAGCAGTGACAATGTGGGAAGTGAAGCTTTCTTT

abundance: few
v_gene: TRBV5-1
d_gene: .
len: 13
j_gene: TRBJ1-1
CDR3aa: CASRGQMNTEAFF
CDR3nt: TGCGCCAGCAGAGGACAGATGAACACTGAAGCTTTCTTT

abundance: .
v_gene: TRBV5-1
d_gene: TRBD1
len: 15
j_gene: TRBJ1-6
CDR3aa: CASSSGTAYNSPLHF
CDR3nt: TGCGCCAGCAGCTCCGGGACAGCCTATAATTCACCCCTCCACTTT

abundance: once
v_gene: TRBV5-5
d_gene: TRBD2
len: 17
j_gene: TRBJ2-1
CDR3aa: CASSVRAGAGDYNEQFF
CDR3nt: TGTGCCAGCAGCGTACGGGCGGGAGCGGGTGACTACAATGAGCAGTTCTTC